Each of the 7 T cell receptor beta chains below was sequenced from the same sample in a study of blood T cells in healthy people across ages (dated by TCRdb to the mid-2010s). Library preparation was by 5' RACE. Sequenced on an Illumina HiSeq 2500. A second PCR of roughly 6 to 12 cycles was run with a J-beta primer mix and a sample-barcoded 5' primer. The raw public data were reprocessed by TCRdb itself: fastp quality trimming at Q25, MiXCR clonotype calling, in-frame beta chains only. Rows are combined by CDR3 protein, so each entry shows the most common genes and DNA. In all, the sample holds about 1,600,000 distinct CDR3 sequences, and 42% of those were seen once. The ten most abundant clones make up 7.9% of the sample. Sequencing was done on a sample of blood. Receptor source: a woman between 18 and 29 years old in good health.

This clonotype was found a few times. This chain joins TRBV11-2 and TRBJ2-1; 12 nucleotides line up with TRBD2. This CDR3 contains 16 residues. Germline-derived CDR1 and CDR2 are SGHAT and FQNNGV. Trimming cost V 5 bases and J 7 bases; bases outside gene matches: 9. CDR3 nucleotides: TGTGCCAGCAGCGCCCGGACTAGCGGGGAGGGTAATGAGCAGTTCTTC. Amino acid sequence: CASSARTSGEGNEQFF.

This clonotype turned up a few times. The chain combines TRBV7-2 with TRBJ2-1; 13 bases fit TRBD2. The CDR3 loop spans 20 amino acids. From germline, CDR1 is SGHTA and CDR2 FQGNSA. The V and J ends lost 5 bases and 0 bases, in that order; junction bases with no gene match: 13. For the CDR3, the DNA is TGTGCCAGCAGCCCGCGCGTACTAGCGGGAGGGGCGAGCTCCTACAATGAGCAGTTCTTC. Its protein is CASSPRVLAGGASSYNEQFF.

This chain joins TRBV14 and TRBJ2-7; perhaps TRBD1 as D (6 bases). CDR3 length equals 15 residues. Trimming cost V 1 base and J 1 base, with 11 bases left between them. Germline CDR1 is SGHDN and CDR2 is FVKESK. This chain's CDR3 is CASSQVPRGSYEQYF. The CDR3 DNA is TGTGCCAGCAGCCAAGTTCCCAGGGGTTCCTACGAGCAGTACTTC. Full variable domain (rest looked up from reference TRBV14 and TRBJ2-7): EAGVTQFPSHSVIEKGQTVTLRCDPISGHDNLYWYRRVMGKEIKFLLHFVKESKQDESGMPNNRFLAERTGGTYSTLKVQPAELEDSGVYFCASSQVPRGSYEQYFGPGTRLTVT.

This chain links TRBV5-1 with TRBJ2-2, with TRBD1 identical over 10 bases. Trimming took 4 bases from V and 6 from J; bases not matched to a gene: 6. From germline, CDR1 is SGHRS and CDR2 YFSETQ. This CDR3 is 15 amino acids long. CDR3 nucleotides: TGCGCCAGCAGCGATGGACAGGGGGGGGCCGGGGAGCTGTTTTTT. Translating it yields CASSDGQGGAGELFF. Based on the CDR3 plus reference TRBV5-1 and TRBJ2-2, the full variable domain is KAGVTQTPRYLIKTRGQQVTLSCSPISGHRSVSWYQQTPGQGLQFLFEYFSETQRNKGNFPGRFSGRQFSNSRSEMNVSTLELGDSALYLCASSDGQGGAGELFFGEGSRLTVL.

There are a few counts of this clonotype. V usage is TRBV7-2 and J usage is TRBJ1-2; 12 bases are a match to TRBD1. This CDR3 is built from 17 residues. After removal of 5 bases from V and 2 bases from J, the junction contained 9 bases not matched to a gene. Germline V lookup: CDR1 SGHTA, CDR2 FQGNSA. The CDR3 coding sequence is TGTGCCAGCAGCAAAATCCCGGGACAGGGGGCCAACTATGGCTACACCTTC. It specifies CASSKIPGQGANYGYTF.

This clonotype has a handful of counts. J is TRBJ2-1 and V is TRBV12-3 or TRBV12-4; TRBD1 aligns across 10 bases. Trimming at V came to 5 bases and at J to 8 bases, leaving 6 bases not matched to a gene. The CDR3 contains 14 residues. This CDR3 reads CASSAGQGIHEQFF. CDR3 DNA: TGTGCCAGCAGTGCGGGACAGGGGATCCATGAGCAGTTCTTC.

There are many counts of this clonotype. The rearrangement links TRBV6-6 to TRBJ2-5; D possibly corresponds to TRBD1 (6 bases). The CDR3 has 14 residues. From germline, CDR1 is MNHNY and CDR2 SVGAGI (reference sequence). Deletions cut 6 bases from V and 3 bases from J, with 14 bases between. Here the CDR3 DNA reads TGTGCCAGCAGGGTGGACAGTTCTAAAGAGACCCAGTACTTC. It specifies CASRVDSSKETQYF.